This T cell receptor (beta chain) came from a study of cytomegalovirus exposure and HLA in healthy donors. This PCR relied on a set of 60 Vbeta primers and 13 Jbeta primers. Sequenced by immunoSEQ multiplex PCR; TCRdb stores in-frame clones only, minus some. The sample consists of about 190,000 clones, 84% of them appearing once. This clone was detected only once. Sequenced sample: PBMCs. This receptor was obtained from a boy aged 10-17 years in good health and CMV-seronegative.

In DNA form, the CDR3 reads TGTGCCTGGAATCAACCGGGACTAGCGGTTAGCACAGATACGCAGTATTTT. Translated, it gives CAWNQPGLAVSTDTQYF. This chain connects TRBV30 to TRBJ2-3, with TRBD2 identical over 11 bases. The CDR3 has 17 residues. CDR1 is GTSNPN, CDR2 SVGIG, per germline (reference sequence). Trimming cost V 4 bases and J 0 bases; bases outside gene matches: 9.